What follows is one T cell receptor beta chain and its context. No antigen is known for it. This sample is drawn from a study of cytomegalovirus exposure and HLA in healthy donors. Study findings and constraints: Excluded were some V segments that proved indistinguishable, including TRBV6-2 and TRBV6-3. 150 to 200 TCR beta chains were listed as cytomegalovirus-associated.

At sampling all donors were nominally healthy, likely with unrecorded immune exposures. The PCR used 60 Vbeta and 13 Jbeta primers. In the authors' workflow: In a later analysis, of around 85 million unique beta chains, roughly 9.9 million appeared in at least two donors. Produced via immunoSEQ multiplex PCR; TCRdb's table is partial and in-frame only. V, J and clone size derive from that table, while D and trimming were established from the DNA sequence. This table holds a few hundred thousand clones, nearly 80% found once. The CDR3 is 12 residues long. V trimming: 5 bases; J trimming: 8 bases; junction bases outside the gene matches: 4. Per the germline V gene, CDR1 is SGHTA and CDR2 is FQGTGA.

The sample was PBMCs. The rearrangement uses TRBV7-3 and TRBJ2-7, with 9 nucleotides matching TRBD1. This receptor was taken from a man between 18 and 29 years old in good health and CMV-seronegative. CDR3: CASSPGQGKQYF. The CDR3 DNA follows: TGTGCCAGCAGCCCGGGACAGGGAAAGCAGTACTTC.